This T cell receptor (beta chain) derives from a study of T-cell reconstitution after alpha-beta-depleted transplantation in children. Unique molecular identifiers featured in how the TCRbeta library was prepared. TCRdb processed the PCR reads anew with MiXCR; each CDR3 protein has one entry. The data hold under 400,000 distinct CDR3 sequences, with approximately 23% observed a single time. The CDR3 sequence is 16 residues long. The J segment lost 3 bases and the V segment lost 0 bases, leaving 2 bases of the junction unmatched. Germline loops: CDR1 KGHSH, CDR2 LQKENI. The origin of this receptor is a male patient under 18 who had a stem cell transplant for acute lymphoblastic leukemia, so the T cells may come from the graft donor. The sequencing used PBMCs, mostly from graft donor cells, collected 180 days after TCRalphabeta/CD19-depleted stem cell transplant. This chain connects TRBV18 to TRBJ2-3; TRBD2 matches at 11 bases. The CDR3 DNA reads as TGTGCCAGCTCACCACCGGGACTAGCGGTAACAGATACGCAGTATTTT. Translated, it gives CASSPPGLAVTDTQYF.